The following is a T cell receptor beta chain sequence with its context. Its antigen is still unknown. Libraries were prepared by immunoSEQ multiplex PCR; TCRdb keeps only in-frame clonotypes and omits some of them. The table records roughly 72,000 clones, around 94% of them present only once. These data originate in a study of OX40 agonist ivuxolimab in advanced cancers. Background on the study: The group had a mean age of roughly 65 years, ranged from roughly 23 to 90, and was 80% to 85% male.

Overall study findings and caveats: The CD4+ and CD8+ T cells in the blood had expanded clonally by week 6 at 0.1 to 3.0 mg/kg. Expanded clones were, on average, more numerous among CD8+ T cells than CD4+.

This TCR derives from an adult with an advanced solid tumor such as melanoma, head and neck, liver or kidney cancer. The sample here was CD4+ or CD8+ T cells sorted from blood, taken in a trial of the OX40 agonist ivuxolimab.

CDR3 in amino acids: CATQDSSYEQYF. CDR3 coding DNA: TGTGCCACCCAAGACAGCTCCTACGAGCAGTACTTC. V usage is TRBV19 and J usage is TRBJ2-7, with TRBD1 as a possible D gene (5 bases). Trimming left V 10 bases short and J 0 bases short, with 10 bases between. Germline assignment: CDR1 LNHDA and CDR2 SQIVND (reference sequence). There are 12 residues in the CDR3.